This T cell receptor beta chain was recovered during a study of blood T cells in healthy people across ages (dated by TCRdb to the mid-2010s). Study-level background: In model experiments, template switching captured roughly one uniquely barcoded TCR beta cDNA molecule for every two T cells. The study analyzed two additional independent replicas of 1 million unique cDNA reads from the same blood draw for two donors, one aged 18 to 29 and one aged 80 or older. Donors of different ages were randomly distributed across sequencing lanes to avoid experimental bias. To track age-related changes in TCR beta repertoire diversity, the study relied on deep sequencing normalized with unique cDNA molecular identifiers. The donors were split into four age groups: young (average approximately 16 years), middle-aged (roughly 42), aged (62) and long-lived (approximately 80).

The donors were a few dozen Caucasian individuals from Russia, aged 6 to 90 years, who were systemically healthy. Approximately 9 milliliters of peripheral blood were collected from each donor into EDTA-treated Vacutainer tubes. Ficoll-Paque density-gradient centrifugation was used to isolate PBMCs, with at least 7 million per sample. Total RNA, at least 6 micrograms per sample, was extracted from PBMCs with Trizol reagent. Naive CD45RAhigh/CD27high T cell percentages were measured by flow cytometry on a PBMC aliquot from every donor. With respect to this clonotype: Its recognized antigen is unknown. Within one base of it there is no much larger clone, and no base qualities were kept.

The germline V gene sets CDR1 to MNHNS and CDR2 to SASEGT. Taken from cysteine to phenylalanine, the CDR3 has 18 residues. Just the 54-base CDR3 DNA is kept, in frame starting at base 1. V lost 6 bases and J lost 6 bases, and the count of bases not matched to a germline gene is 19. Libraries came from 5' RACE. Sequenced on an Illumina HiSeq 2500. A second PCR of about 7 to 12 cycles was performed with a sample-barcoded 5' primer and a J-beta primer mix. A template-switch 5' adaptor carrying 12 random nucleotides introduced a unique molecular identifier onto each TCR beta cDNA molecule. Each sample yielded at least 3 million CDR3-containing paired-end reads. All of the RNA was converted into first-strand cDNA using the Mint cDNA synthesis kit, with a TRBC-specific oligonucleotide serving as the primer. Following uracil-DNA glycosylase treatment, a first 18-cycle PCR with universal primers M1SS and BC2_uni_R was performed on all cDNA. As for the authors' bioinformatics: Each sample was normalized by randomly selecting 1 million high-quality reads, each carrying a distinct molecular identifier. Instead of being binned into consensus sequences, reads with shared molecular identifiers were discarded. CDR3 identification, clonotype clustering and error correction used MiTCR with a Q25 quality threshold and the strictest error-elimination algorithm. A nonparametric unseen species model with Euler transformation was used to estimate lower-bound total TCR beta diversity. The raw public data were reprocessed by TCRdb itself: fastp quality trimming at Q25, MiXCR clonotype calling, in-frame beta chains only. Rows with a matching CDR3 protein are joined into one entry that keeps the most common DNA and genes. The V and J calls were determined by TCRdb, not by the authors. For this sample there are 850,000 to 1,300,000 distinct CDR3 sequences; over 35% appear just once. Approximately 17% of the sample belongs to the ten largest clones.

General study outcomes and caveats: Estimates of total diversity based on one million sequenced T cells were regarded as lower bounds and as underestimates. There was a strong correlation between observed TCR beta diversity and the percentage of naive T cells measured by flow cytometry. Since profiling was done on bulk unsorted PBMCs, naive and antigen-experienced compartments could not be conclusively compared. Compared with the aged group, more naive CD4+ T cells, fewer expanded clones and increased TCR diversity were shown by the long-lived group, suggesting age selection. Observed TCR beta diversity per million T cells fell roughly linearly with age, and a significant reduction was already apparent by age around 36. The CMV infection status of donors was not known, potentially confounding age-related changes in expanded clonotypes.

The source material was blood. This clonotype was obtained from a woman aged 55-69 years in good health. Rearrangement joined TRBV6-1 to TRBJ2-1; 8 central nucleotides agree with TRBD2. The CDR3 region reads CASSRNIPGRAAFNEQFF. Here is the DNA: TGTGCCAGCAGCCGTAATATTCCCGGGAGGGCCGCTTTCAATGAGCAGTTCTTC.